Sequencing of this TCR beta chain was carried out in a study of T cells expressing NK-cell markers. Turning to the study itself: Eight donors were sequenced, of whom seven were HCMV-seropositive, while the remaining one was HCMV-seronegative.

Study-level points and caveats: Of CD8+ T cells, 1.0-7.0% belonged to dominant NKG2C+ clonotypes in five or six donors. A handful of donors showed these clonotypes also leading the CD3+CD56-NKG2C+ fraction.

Worth noting for this clonotype: Its antigen remains unknown.

Making the TCR beta cDNA relied on 5'RACE template switching with UMIs. TCRdb re-called the 5' RACE reads and catalogs CDR3 proteins one per entry, DNA excluded. In all, the sample yields about 410,000 distinct CDR3 sequences. The germline V gene has CDR1 DFQATT and CDR2 SNEGSKA (reference sequence). This CDR3 is built from 14 residues. This receptor was obtained from a woman aged 45-59 years in good health. The rearrangement uses TRBV20-1 and TRBJ1-4. Material for sequencing was blood T cells: a sorted CD56 or NKG2C T cell subset, CD4+ or CD8+ T cells, or bulk PBMC T cells (not recorded which). The CDR3 here is CSARVAMGNEKLFF.